A single sample is the source of the 8 T cell receptor beta chains below, sequenced in a study of a mutant IDH1 vaccine in newly diagnosed glioma. Generated by immunoSEQ multiplex PCR, the TCRdb table keeps only in-frame clones and is missing some. There are around 30,000 clones in the sample; 80% occur only once, and roughly 10% lies in the top ten. The time point here: baseline, week 1 (first vaccination visit). Regarding treatment: pre-vaccination baseline after standard-of-care therapy. Sequencing was performed on peripheral blood mononuclear cells (PBMCs), taken from a glioma patient treated with radiotherapy, temozolomide or both. The source of these receptors is a man over 45 with glioma. Some clones in this sample may be carry-over from other donors' samples.

This clone appeared a single time. V and J are TRBV7-9 and TRBJ1-3; no clear D. Trimming removed 2 bases from V and 3 bases from J, with 8 bases in between. Looked up from germline, CDR1 is SEHNR and CDR2 is FQNEAQ (reference sequence). CDR3 size: 14 residues. The CDR3: CASSLNGIGNTIYF. For the CDR3, the DNA is TGTGCCAGCAGCTTAAATGGGATTGGAAACACCATATATTTT.

The chain joins TRBV13 to TRBJ1-1, with TRBD1 matching over 7 bases. The CDR3 loop spans 15 amino acids. Germline loops: CDR1 PRHDT, CDR2 FYEKMQ (reference sequence). J gave up 0 bases and V 5 bases, and 6 bases lay outside the gene matches. Here the CDR3 reads CASSIRQGMNTEAFF. DNA for the CDR3: TGTGCCAGCAGCATCCGACAGGGAATGAACACTGAAGCTTTCTTT.

The V gene is TRBV5-4, the J gene TRBJ1-4; D uncertain. The V end lost 4 bases, the J end lost 6 bases, and 19 bases lay between the germline ends. There are 16 residues in the CDR3. CDR1 SGHNT and CDR2 YYREEE come from the germline V gene (reference sequence). CDR3: CASSTRVGRRDEKLFF. DNA for the CDR3: TGTGCCAGCAGCACCCGGGTAGGCCGTCGGGATGAAAAACTGTTTTTT.

This clone was seen just once. The CDR3 region is CAWSVGGDGYTF. The CDR3 coding sequence is TGTGCCTGGAGTGTAGGAGGGGATGGCTACACCTTC. The gene calls are TRBV30 and TRBJ1-2, with TRBD1 as a possible D gene (5 bases). The germline V gene encodes CDR1 GTSNPN and CDR2 SVGIG (reference sequence). Trimming pared 0 bases from V and 6 bases from J, leaving 8 bases between. CDR3 size: 12 residues. Variable domain in full (rest from reference TRBV30 and TRBJ1-2): SQTIHQWPATLVQPVGSPLSLECTVEGTSNPNLYWYRQAAGRGLQLLFYSVGIGQISSEVPQNLSASRPQDRQFILSSKKLLLSDSGFYLCAWSVGGDGYTFGSGTRLTVV.

This clone has only one observation. The chain has TRBV5-8 and TRBJ1-4, with D tentatively TRBD1 (5 bases). Germline lookup yields CDR1 SGHTS and CDR2 YDEGEE. CDR3 length: 15 amino acids. V was trimmed by 4 bases and J by 6 bases, leaving 16 bases between them. CDR3 region: CASSPSSTVYEKLFF. The DNA for the CDR3 is TGTGCCAGCAGCCCCTCTTCGACAGTCTATGAAAAACTGTTTTTT.

The chain carries TRBV2 and TRBJ2-5; 8 bases align to TRBD1. Germline V gives CDR1 SNHLY, CDR2 FYNNEI. The CDR3 totals 15 residues. J was trimmed by 2 bases and V by 5 bases; bases with no gene match: 7. This CDR3 reads CASSRTGTTQETQYF. The DNA for the CDR3 is TGTGCCAGCAGTCGGACAGGGACAACGCAAGAGACCCAGTACTTC. Full variable domain (rest looked up from reference TRBV2 and TRBJ2-5): EPEVTQTPSHQVTQMGQEVILRCVPISNHLYFYWYRQILGQKVEFLVSFYNNEISEKSEIFDDQFSVERPDGSNFTLKIRSTKLEDSAMYFCASSRTGTTQETQYFGPGTRLLVL.

J is TRBJ2-7 and V is TRBV5-1; D remains ambiguous. The germline V gene has CDR1 SGHRS and CDR2 YFSETQ. This CDR3 is 11 amino acids long. V was pared by 5 bases and J by 2 bases, with 5 bases between. Here the CDR3 reads CASRQTYEQYF. Here the CDR3 DNA reads TGCGCCAGCAGACAGACCTACGAGCAGTACTTC.

The rearrangement links TRBV27 to TRBJ2-7; 10 bases line up with TRBD2. V lost 8 bases, J lost 1 base, and 5 bases stayed unmatched. There are 14 residues in the CDR3. Germline V gene lookup returns CDR1 MNHEY and CDR2 SMNVEV (reference sequence). CDR3 amino acids: CASGGLAESYEQYF. The CDR3 coding sequence is TGTGCCAGCGGAGGACTAGCGGAATCCTACGAGCAGTACTTC.